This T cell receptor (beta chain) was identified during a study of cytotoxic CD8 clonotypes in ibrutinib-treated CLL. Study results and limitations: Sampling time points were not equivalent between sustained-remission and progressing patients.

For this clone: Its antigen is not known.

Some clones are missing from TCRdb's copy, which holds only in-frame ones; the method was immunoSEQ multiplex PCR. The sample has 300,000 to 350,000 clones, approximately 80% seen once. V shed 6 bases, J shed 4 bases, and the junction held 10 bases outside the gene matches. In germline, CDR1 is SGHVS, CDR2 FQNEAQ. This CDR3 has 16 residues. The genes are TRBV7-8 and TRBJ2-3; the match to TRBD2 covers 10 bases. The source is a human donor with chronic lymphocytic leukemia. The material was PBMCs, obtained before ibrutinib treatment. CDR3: CASSPTVAGGPDTQYF. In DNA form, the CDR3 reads TGTGCCAGCAGTCCGACCGTAGCGGGAGGTCCAGATACGCAGTATTTT. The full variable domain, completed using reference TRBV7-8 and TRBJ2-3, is GAGVSQSPRYKVAKRGQDVALRCDPISGHVSLFWYQQALGQGPEFLTYFQNEAQLDKSGLPSDRFFAERPEGSVSTLKIQRTQQEDSAVYLCASSPTVAGGPDTQYFGPGTRLTVL.